Below, one T cell receptor (beta chain) is given with its context. Its matching antigen is unknown. This sample is part of a study of T cells after yellow fever vaccination. Trimming removed 2 bases from V and 0 bases from J, with 11 bases in between. The CDR3 length is 14 residues. Germline V lookup: CDR1 DFQATT, CDR2 SNEGSKA (reference sequence). TCRdb recomputed calls from the 5' RACE reads with MiXCR, one row per CDR3 protein. Altogether under 150,000 distinct CDR3 sequences are present, roughly 15% being singletons, with the ten largest covering roughly 43%. General study points: Compared with primary, the secondary response was weaker and peaked at day 5, not 15.

The chain carries TRBV20-1 and TRBJ2-7; D not certain. The sequence was obtained from a man aged 18 to 35 who received the YFV17D yellow fever vaccine. Sequences were derived from CD8+ T cells sorted from PBMCs, sampled 5 days after the yellow fever booster vaccination. The CDR3 DNA reads TGCAGTGCTAGACCGCAACCGAACTCCTACGAGCAGTACTTC. Protein: CSARPQPNSYEQYF.